This T cell receptor beta chain derives from a study of identical twins. MiXCR, applied by TCRdb to the 5' RACE reads, yields one record per CDR3 protein. The sample shows 300,000 to 400,000 distinct CDR3 sequences, 10% to 15% of them seen only once. Germline lookup yields CDR1 ENHRY and CDR2 SYGVKD. Deletions cut 0 bases from V and 0 bases from J, with 6 bases between. This CDR3 region has 14 residues. The sample also formed part of further work on yellow fever vaccine responses in identical twins.

The sequenced sample was CD8+ T cells sorted from blood. The TCR comes from a woman younger than 35 in good health. The chain has TRBV10-3 and TRBJ2-7; D may be TRBD2 (6 bases). The CDR3 loop reads CAISESGGSYEQYF. The CDR3 DNA reads as TGTGCCATCAGTGAGTCGGGGGGCTCCTACGAGCAGTACTTC.